The source of this T cell receptor beta chain is a study of OX40 agonist ivuxolimab in advanced cancers. Across the study: In three patients, partial responses were observed, one with hepatocellular carcinoma and two with cutaneous melanoma.

Germline lookup yields CDR1 MDHEN and CDR2 SYDVKM. This CDR3 spans 17 amino acids. V lost 5 bases and J 4 bases, leaving 21 bases between the germline ends. Measured with immunoSEQ multiplex PCR; TCRdb has only the in-frame clones, and not every one. The table records about 31,000 clones, around 76% of them present only once. The sequencing used CD4+ or CD8+ T cells sorted from blood, collected in a trial of the OX40 agonist ivuxolimab. This TCR was sampled from an adult with an advanced solid tumor such as melanoma, head and neck, liver or kidney cancer. V is TRBV28 and J is TRBJ1-5; a weak D match, TRBD1 (6 bases). The CDR3 sequence: CASSTASGEVGNQPQHF. The CDR3 DNA follows: TGTGCCAGCAGTACCGCGTCAGGGGAGGTTGGGAATCAGCCCCAGCATTTT.